This T cell receptor beta chain was sequenced during a study of T cell responses to AZD1222 COVID-19 vaccine. CDR3 length: 14 amino acids. Trimming shortened V by 2 bases and J by 1 base, and 8 bases separated the two germline ends. Germline CDR1 is MNHEY and CDR2 is SVGEGT. The study's findings and limits: The span of vaccine-associated CD4 TCRs extended across spike, with dominance at 160-218 and 743-854.

A remark on this clone: Its antigen is as yet unknown.

Sequencing used immunoSEQ multiplex PCR; TCRdb keeps in-frame clones, though not all of them. The data contain around 160,000 clones, under 95% of them singletons. The sample consisted of peripheral blood, taken 28 days after the second AZD1222 dose. This receptor was obtained from an adult who received the AZD1222 COVID-19 vaccine. This chain uses TRBV6-2 or TRBV6-3 with TRBJ1-2, with no clear D. The CDR3 nucleotides read TGTGCCAGCAGTTACACCGGGAGTAACTATGGCTACACCTTC. It translates to CASSYTGSNYGYTF.